The 30 T cell receptor beta chains given below trace back to one sample, sequenced in a study of patients and donors after allogeneic stem cell transplantation. TCRdb independently ran MiXCR on the RT-PCR reads; one entry per CDR3 protein. Seen here are 900,000 to 1,000,000 distinct CDR3 sequences, about 20% observed once, and the top ten hold about 6%. The sequencing input was blood, either unsorted or a sorted T cell fraction (not recorded which). Source of these receptors: a human donor who was either an allogeneic HSCT recipient or a stem cell or donor lymphocyte infusion donor (not recorded which). It is not recorded whose cells these are; they may come from a transplant donor.

This clonotype was counted only a few times. The chain links TRBV12-3 or TRBV12-4 to TRBJ1-1, with D tentatively TRBD1 (5 bases). This CDR3 is built from 12 residues. The V end lost 6 bases, the J end lost 7 bases, and 12 bases lay between the germline ends. CDR3 residues: CASRGVSVEAFF. CDR3 sequence (DNA): TGTGCCAGCAGGGGGGTTAGTGTTGAAGCTTTCTTT.

This rearrangement joins TRBV12-3 or TRBV12-4 to TRBJ2-3; unclear D gene. V was pared by 6 bases and J by 4 bases, with 8 bases between. The CDR3 totals 12 residues. In nucleotides, the CDR3 is TGTGCCAGCAGCTACGCCGCAGATACGCAGTATTTT. Residues: CASSYAADTQYF.

This clonotype has a handful of counts. The chain links TRBV20-1 to TRBJ2-2, with TRBD1 identical over 9 bases. CDR1 is DFQATT, CDR2 SNEGSKA, per germline (reference sequence). V dropped 4 bases and J dropped 0; count of bases not matched to a gene: 9. The CDR3 consists of 17 residues. The CDR3 is CSAIEDRGKSNTGELFF. CDR3 nucleotides: TGCAGTGCTATAGAAGACAGGGGGAAATCGAACACCGGGGAGCTGTTTTTT.

This clonotype occurred many times. The chain links TRBV5-1 to TRBJ1-5, with D perhaps matching TRBD1 (5 bases). This CDR3 has 15 residues. The V end lost 0 bases, the J end lost 0 bases, and 7 bases lay between the germline ends. Per the germline V gene, CDR1 is SGHRS and CDR2 is YFSETQ. The CDR3 nucleotides read TGCGCCAGCAGCTTGGGGGGGGTTAGCAATCAGCCCCAGCATTTT. It encodes CASSLGGVSNQPQHF.

V usage is TRBV7-2 and J usage is TRBJ2-3; D is uncertain. Germline V gene data show CDR1 as SGHTA and CDR2 as FQGNSA. The CDR3 covers 14 residues. Between the trimmed V and J ends, which lost 3 bases and 5 bases, there was a span of 12 bases. CDR3 sequence reads: CASSLGPVRDTQYF. In DNA form, the CDR3 reads TGTGCCAGCAGCTTGGGCCCCGTCAGAGATACGCAGTATTTT.

This clonotype was seen only a few times. The chain is built from TRBV4-3 and TRBJ1-1, with D possibly matching TRBD1 (6 bases). Trimming left V 0 bases short and J 5 bases short, with 16 bases between. Per germline, CDR1 LGHNA and CDR2 YSLEER. This CDR3 contains 16 residues. The CDR3 bases are TGCGCCAGCAGCCAAGATTCTTCCGGGGGGCGGACTGAAGCTTTCTTT. Translated: CASSQDSSGGRTEAFF.

The chain has TRBV6-4 and TRBJ1-2; 8 bases match TRBD1. This CDR3 region has 16 residues. V lost 0 bases and J lost 4; bases outside the gene matches: 7. Germline V gene data show CDR1 as MRHNA and CDR2 as SNTAGT. CDR3 residues: CASSDSTGVFGYGYTF. The CDR3 DNA follows: TGTGCCAGCAGTGACTCGACAGGGGTATTCGGCTATGGCTACACCTTC.

This clonotype turned up a few times. The V and J genes are TRBV6-5 and TRBJ2-7, with D perhaps TRBD1 or TRBD2 (5 bases each). The length of the CDR3 is 15 residues. With 4 bases removed from V and 7 bases from J, the gap between germline ends came to 20 bases. Germline values: CDR1 MNHEY, CDR2 SVGAGI. The CDR3: CASSLWDGSTREQYF. As DNA, the CDR3 is TGTGCCAGCAGTTTATGGGACGGCTCAACGAGGGAGCAGTACTTC.

This clonotype was seen only a few times. This chain joins TRBV4-2 and TRBJ2-4; D is uncertain. V shed 1 base and J shed 5 bases, with 9 bases lying between them. The germline gives CDR1 LGHNA, CDR2 YNFKEQ. The length of the CDR3 is 14 residues. Here the CDR3 DNA reads TGTGCCAGCAGCCAAGGGCTCTATGAAAACATTCAGTACTTC. Protein: CASSQGLYENIQYF.

The chain carries TRBV20-1 and TRBJ2-5; D gene uncertain. The CDR3 is made up of 15 amino acids. Germline V CDR1 and CDR2: DFQATT, SNEGSKA (reference sequence). V lost 0 bases to trimming and J lost 3 bases, with 14 bases between them. CDR3 in DNA: TGCAGTGCTAGAGATTGGTACAGTACAGAAGAGACCCAGTACTTC. Translation gives CSARDWYSTEETQYF.

This clonotype showed up just a few times. The V gene is TRBV7-3, the J gene TRBJ2-1; the D is unclear. The CDR3 loop spans 13 amino acids. Germline assignment: CDR1 SGHTA and CDR2 FQGTGA. With 5 bases removed from V and 9 bases from J, the gap between germline ends came to 14 bases. CDR3 protein: CASSPDGGGEQFF. In DNA form, the CDR3 reads TGTGCCAGCAGCCCGGACGGTGGCGGTGAGCAGTTCTTC.

The V call is TRBV20-1, the J call TRBJ2-7, with a tentative D call TRBD2 (6 bases). Looked up from germline, CDR1 is DFQATT and CDR2 is SNEGSKA (reference sequence). Between the trimmed V and J ends, which lost 5 bases and 2 bases, there was a span of 13 bases. The CDR3 spans 13 residues. CDR3: CSAGRLGTYEQYF. CDR3 DNA sequence: TGCAGTGCTGGAAGACTAGGTACCTACGAGCAGTACTTC.

This clonotype was found a few times. This chain links TRBV6-1 with TRBJ1-4, with no clear D. Germline values: CDR1 MNHNS, CDR2 SASEGT. V was trimmed by 6 bases and J by 5 bases, leaving 10 bases between them. This CDR3 is built from 13 residues. The CDR3 region has the DNA TGTGCCAGCAGAAAGGGCGGGAATGAAAAACTGTTTTTT. Its translation: CASRKGGNEKLFF.

The chain is built from TRBV7-8 and TRBJ2-1, with TRBD2 matching 7 bases. Germline CDR1 SGHVS, CDR2 FQNEAQ. The CDR3 consists of 16 residues. Unmatched junction bases numbered 9, after V lost 3 bases and J lost 4 bases. The CDR3 loop is CASSFPTGGRYNEQFF. CDR3 DNA sequence: TGTGCCAGCAGCTTCCCTACGGGAGGAAGGTACAATGAGCAGTTCTTC.

The rearrangement links TRBV20-1 to TRBJ1-3; D uncertain. This CDR3 comprises 15 residues. The V gene lost 5 bases and the J gene lost 0 bases, with 14 bases spanning the gap. Germline V gene sequence: CDR1 DFQATT, CDR2 SNEGSKA (reference sequence). The CDR3 spells CSAPGRGSSGNTIYF. The CDR3 DNA is TGCAGTGCTCCGGGGAGAGGGTCCTCTGGAAACACCATATATTTT.

This clonotype was counted only a few times. J is TRBJ1-1 and V is TRBV5-1; D possibly corresponds to TRBD1 (5 bases). The V gene's germline CDR1 is SGHRS and CDR2 YFSETQ. The ends were cut back, 1 base at V and 3 bases at J, with 13 bases in the middle. The length of the CDR3 is 15 residues. The CDR3 loop reads CASSLITAGDTEAFF. Written as DNA, the CDR3 is TGCGCCAGCAGCTTGATAACAGCGGGGGACACTGAAGCTTTCTTT.

This clonotype came up a few times. The chain combines TRBV12-3 or TRBV12-4 with TRBJ2-3; D might be TRBD2 (5 bases). Trimming shortened V by 5 bases and J by 8 bases, and 23 bases separated the two germline ends. CDR3 size: 16 residues. In DNA, the CDR3 is TGTGCCAGCAGTCAACGCTGGCGGGCCGGGATGGGTACGCAGTATTTT. Its translation is CASSQRWRAGMGTQYF.

This clonotype appeared a few times. The chain links TRBV6-1 to TRBJ1-1; D is undetermined. Germline CDR1 is MNHNS and CDR2 is SASEGT. V was clipped by 11 bases and J by 0 bases, with 13 bases between them. CDR3 length equals 13 residues. The CDR3 sequence: CAGGLKVNTEAFF. For the CDR3, the DNA is TGTGCCGGCGGCTTGAAGGTGAACACTGAAGCTTTCTTT.

The chain joins TRBV6-1 to TRBJ2-1; 12 bases line up with TRBD2. This CDR3 has 14 amino acids. Looked up from germline, CDR1 is MNHNS and CDR2 is SASEGT. Trimming took 9 bases from V and 10 from J; bases not matched to a gene: 10. CDR3 amino acids: CASSGLAGLGEQFF. The CDR3 DNA reads TGTGCCAGTTCGGGACTAGCGGGCCTAGGGGAGCAGTTCTTC.

The genes are TRBV9 and TRBJ2-3; D perhaps matches TRBD2 (6 bases). Germline CDR1 and CDR2: SGDLS and YYNGEE. This CDR3 comprises 15 residues. V dropped 4 bases and J dropped 5 bases, with 17 bases sitting between them. This CDR3 reads CASSPPPGRRDTQYF. The DNA for the CDR3 is TGTGCCAGCAGCCCCCCCCCGGGGAGGAGAGATACGCAGTATTTT.

The table lists this clonotype with a few counts. This chain uses TRBV20-1 with TRBJ2-3; D is unresolved. V was shortened by 1 base and J by 1 base, with 15 bases between the two germline ends. The germline CDR1 and CDR2 sequences are DFQATT and SNEGSKA (reference sequence). The CDR3 totals 16 residues. The CDR3 sequence: CSARVRTFSGTDTQYF. The CDR3 DNA reads TGCAGTGCTAGAGTGCGGACCTTCTCGGGCACAGATACGCAGTATTTT.

The table lists this clonotype with a few counts. V and J are TRBV5-1 and TRBJ2-7, with D possibly matching TRBD1 (5 bases). The CDR3 consists of 14 residues. Germline values: CDR1 SGHRS, CDR2 YFSETQ. The germline V and J ends were trimmed by 2 bases and 7 bases, with 16 bases remaining between them. The CDR3 spells CASSLTTASREQYF. In DNA form, the CDR3 reads TGCGCCAGCAGCTTAACGACAGCCTCACGGGAGCAGTACTTC.

This clonotype was counted between two and nine times. CDR3 sequence: CSARDFRDEQYF. The CDR3 DNA is TGCAGTGCTAGAGACTTCCGGGACGAGCAGTACTTC. The chain recombines TRBV20-1 with TRBJ2-7; the D is unclear. V was clipped by 0 bases and J by 5 bases, with 8 bases between them. The CDR3 length is 12 residues. CDR1 is DFQATT, CDR2 SNEGSKA, per germline (reference sequence).

This clonotype has a handful of counts. V is TRBV11-2 and J is TRBJ2-1, with D tentatively TRBD1 (6 bases). Germline values: CDR1 SGHAT, CDR2 FQNNGV. The germline V and J ends were trimmed by 6 bases and 8 bases, with 14 bases remaining between them. The CDR3 is 13 residues long. The CDR3 DNA is TGTGCCAGCAGATTCCCTTGGGGGCATGAGCAGTTCTTC. Encoded protein: CASRFPWGHEQFF.

V usage is TRBV7-2 and J usage is TRBJ2-3, with D uncertain. CDR1 and CDR2 (germline): SGHTA, FQGNSA. This CDR3 contains 15 residues. V was pared by 4 bases and J by 0 bases, with 11 bases between. The CDR3 spells CASSSPGESTDTQYF. CDR3 nucleotides: TGTGCCAGCAGCTCACCCGGAGAAAGCACAGATACGCAGTATTTT. Based on the CDR3 plus reference TRBV7-2 and TRBJ2-3, the full variable domain is GAGVSQSPSNKVTEKGKDVELRCDPISGHTALYWYRQSLGQGLEFLIYFQGNSAPDKSGLPSDRFSAERTGGSVSTLTIQRTQQEDSAVYLCASSSPGESTDTQYFGPGTRLTVL.

V and J are TRBV27 and TRBJ2-7; D unclear. With 7 bases removed from V and 2 bases from J, the gap between germline ends came to 9 bases. The CDR3 consists of 12 residues. Germline V gene data show CDR1 as MNHEY and CDR2 as SMNVEV (reference sequence). The CDR3 coding sequence is TGTGCCAGCAAGACGGGTGCCTACGAGCAGTACTTC. Its protein is CASKTGAYEQYF.

This clonotype came up once. The gene calls are TRBV4-3 and TRBJ2-1; D call uncertain. V was clipped by 0 bases and J by 3 bases, with 9 bases between them. The germline CDR1 and CDR2 sequences are LGHNA and YSLEER. The CDR3 loop spans 15 amino acids. CDR3 sequence reads: CASSQDSWDYNEQFF. CDR3 nucleotides: TGCGCCAGCAGCCAAGATAGTTGGGACTACAATGAGCAGTTCTTC.

This chain connects TRBV3-1 to TRBJ2-3; D uncertain. Germline V lookup: CDR1 LGHDT, CDR2 YNNKEL (reference sequence). This CDR3 is 12 amino acids long. Trimming cost V 2 bases and J 7 bases, with 7 bases left between them. The CDR3 sequence: CASSQTPHTQYF. The CDR3 nucleotides are TGTGCCAGCAGCCAAACCCCCCATACGCAGTATTTT.

V gene TRBV5-1 combines with J gene TRBJ2-3, with D maybe TRBD1 (5 bases). Germline V gene data show CDR1 as SGHRS and CDR2 as YFSETQ. The ends were cut back, 3 bases at V and 0 bases at J, with 8 bases in the middle. This CDR3 is built from 14 residues. CDR3 sequence (DNA): TGCGCCAGCAGCTACGGACACAGCACAGATACGCAGTATTTT. Encoded protein: CASSYGHSTDTQYF.

The chain employs TRBV7-9 and TRBJ1-1, with D perhaps TRBD1 (5 bases). The germline CDR1 and CDR2 sequences are SEHNR and FQNEAQ (reference sequence). Trimming shortened V by 1 base and J by 7 bases, and 10 bases separated the two germline ends. The CDR3 is 13 residues long. This CDR3 is CASSLGGTSEAFF. CDR3 coding DNA: TGTGCCAGCAGCTTAGGGGGGACTAGTGAAGCTTTCTTT.